Below are 2 T cell receptor beta chains sequenced from a single sample in a study of lymphopenia after photon versus proton radiotherapy. The data were produced by immunoSEQ multiplex PCR, yet TCRdb's version contains in-frame clones alone and is incomplete. This sample has about 20,000 clones; around 89% occur once, and the top ten carry more than 9.5%. Sequences were derived from peripheral blood, sampled from a patient treated with proton-based radiotherapy. The receptor source for this set is an elderly man with esophageal cancer.

In DNA form, the CDR3 reads TGTGCCAGCAGTGGGCAGGGCCTAAGTCAGCCCCAGCATTTT. This encodes CASSGQGLSQPQHF. This sequence joins TRBV2 and TRBJ1-5, with D possibly TRBD1 on 5 matching bases. The CDR3 runs 14 residues. The germline CDR1 and CDR2 sequences are SNHLY and FYNNEI. Trimming pared 4 bases from V and 6 bases from J, leaving 13 bases between.

The gene calls are TRBV23-1 and TRBJ1-1, with no clear D. TRBV23-1 carries the ORF label, with uncertain function. Trimming shortened V by 2 bases and J by 7 bases, and 8 bases separated the two germline ends. This CDR3 is 12 amino acids long. CDR3 sequence reads: CASSQGSVEAFF. CDR3 coding DNA: TGCGCCAGCAGTCAAGGCTCCGTTGAAGCTTTCTTT.